The 20 T cell receptor beta chains below come from one sample, sequenced in a study of blood T cell repertoires in COVID-19. Here immunoSEQ multiplex PCR was the method, and the copy in TCRdb shows in-frame clones only, minus some. This table has around 400,000 clones, 80% to 90% appearing once. Sequencing used peripheral blood. The receptors were gathered from a woman under 40 with COVID-19, enrolled during active disease.

This chain connects TRBV11-2 to TRBJ2-2; 10 bases match TRBD2. The length of the CDR3 is 17 residues. The ends lost 5 bases at V and 5 bases at J; junction bases unmatched: 11. CDR1 and CDR2 (germline): SGHAT, FQNNGV. CDR3 DNA: TGTGCCAGCAGCGTTAGGGGACTAGCGAGGGATACCGGGGAGCTGTTTTTT. Its protein is CASSVRGLARDTGELFF.

This clone occurred once. The V call is TRBV4-1, the J call TRBJ2-3; 13 bases align to TRBD2. Looked up from germline, CDR1 is MGHRA and CDR2 is YSYEKL. The CDR3 has 17 amino acids. V trimming: 4 bases; J trimming: 2 bases; junction bases outside the gene matches: 6. The CDR3 DNA sequence: TGCGCCAGCAGCCTAGTACTAGCGGGAGGGGCCACAGATACGCAGTATTTT. Its protein is CASSLVLAGGATDTQYF.

The rearrangement links TRBV5-1 to TRBJ2-7, with 9 bases identical to TRBD1. Unmatched junction bases numbered 3, after V lost 2 bases and J lost 3 bases. The length of the CDR3 is 14 residues. The germline V gene encodes CDR1 SGHRS and CDR2 YFSETQ. The DNA of the CDR3 is TGCGCCAGCAGCTTCCGGGACAGGGACTACGAGCAGTACTTC. Protein: CASSFRDRDYEQYF.

This chain joins TRBV10-3 and TRBJ1-3; D uncertain. The CDR3 length is 14 residues. V was clipped by 3 bases and J by 6 bases, with 12 bases between them. CDR1 and CDR2 (germline): ENHRY, SYGVKD. CDR3 sequence: CAISDLGGLNTIYF. CDR3 sequence (DNA): TGTGCCATCAGTGACCTGGGCGGGTTAAACACCATATATTTT.

The chain combines TRBV11-2 with TRBJ2-7, with D hard to call. Germline lookup yields CDR1 SGHAT and CDR2 FQNNGV. The CDR3 is 12 amino acids. Trimming pared 5 bases from V and 5 bases from J, leaving 10 bases between. CDR3 amino acids: CASSASFHEQYF. The CDR3 DNA sequence: TGTGCCAGCAGCGCTAGTTTCCACGAGCAGTACTTC. Full variable domain (missing parts from reference TRBV11-2 and TRBJ2-7): EAGVAQSPRYKIIEKRQSVAFWCNPISGHATLYWYQQILGQGPKLLIQFQNNGVVDDSQLPKDRFSAERLKGVDSTLKIQPAKLEDSAVYLCASSASFHEQYFGPGTRLTVT.

The chain links TRBV3-1 (or the pseudogene TRBV3-2) to TRBJ1-2; no clear D gene. Trimming shortened V by 1 base and J by 8 bases, and 14 bases separated the two germline ends. The CDR3 runs to 14 residues. Germline CDR1 and CDR2: LGHDT and YNNKEL (reference sequence). In DNA, the CDR3 is TGTGCCAGCAGCCAAGCCACTTCTGCGGAGGGCTACACCTTC. Its protein is CASSQATSAEGYTF.

The chain links TRBV5-1 to TRBJ1-1; the D gene is possibly TRBD1 (5 bases). The CDR3 runs 14 residues. V dropped 3 bases and J dropped 6 bases, with 15 bases sitting between them. Looked up from germline, CDR1 is SGHRS and CDR2 is YFSETQ. CDR3 sequence: CASSSGTGGAEAFF. CDR3 DNA sequence: TGCGCCAGCAGCTCCGGGACTGGTGGCGCTGAAGCTTTCTTT. Full variable domain (remainder filled in from reference TRBV5-1 and TRBJ1-1): KAGVTQTPRYLIKTRGQQVTLSCSPISGHRSVSWYQQTPGQGLQFLFEYFSETQRNKGNFPGRFSGRQFSNSRSEMNVSTLELGDSALYLCASSSGTGGAEAFFGQGTRLTVV.

The CDR3 loop is CASQGGSTGNTIYF. The CDR3 nucleotides read TGTGCCAGCCAGGGGGGATCGACTGGAAACACCATATATTTT. The chain employs TRBV6-5 and TRBJ1-3; 7 bases map to TRBD1. Germline CDR1 MNHEY, CDR2 SVGAGI. This CDR3 has 14 amino acids. The V gene end was trimmed by 8 bases and the J gene end by 2 bases; junction bases not matched to a gene: 6.

This clone has just one count. The gene calls are TRBV27 and TRBJ2-5; 7 bases are shared with TRBD2. Losses at the gene ends were 5 bases for V and 10 bases for J; bases not matched to a gene: 13. Germline V gene sequence: CDR1 MNHEY, CDR2 SMNVEV (reference sequence). The CDR3 is 14 residues long. The DNA of the CDR3 is TGTGCCAGCAGTCCCGCAGAGAGGGAGGGAAGCCAGTACTTC. This encodes CASSPAEREGSQYF.

The DNA for the CDR3 is TGTGCCTGGAGTCGGGACAGGTCATGGGATGAGCAGTTCTTC. This codes for CAWSRDRSWDEQFF. The V gene is TRBV30, the J gene TRBJ2-1; 8 bases map to TRBD1. J lost 8 bases, V lost 2 bases, and 8 bases had no gene match. This CDR3 comprises 14 residues. Germline values: CDR1 GTSNPN, CDR2 SVGIG (reference sequence).

The chain couples TRBV7-8 to TRBJ1-5, with TRBD1 identical over 8 bases. Trimming took 1 base from V and 1 from J; bases not matched to a gene: 3. CDR3 length: 16 residues. Germline V CDR1 and CDR2: SGHVS, FQNEAQ. CDR3 bases: TGTGCCAGCAGCTTAGACCAGGGGGCAAGCAATCAGCCCCAGCATTTT. This translates into CASSLDQGASNQPQHF. Complete variable domain (other parts from reference TRBV7-8 and TRBJ1-5): GAGVSQSPRYKVAKRGQDVALRCDPISGHVSLFWYQQALGQGPEFLTYFQNEAQLDKSGLPSDRFFAERPEGSVSTLKIQRTQQEDSAVYLCASSLDQGASNQPQHFGDGTRLSIL.

The chain has TRBV14 and TRBJ1-6; 12 positions match TRBD1. The CDR3 spans 15 residues. The germline CDR1 and CDR2 sequences are SGHDN and FVKESK. With 4 bases clipped from V and 10 bases from J, the junction kept 5 bases outside the gene matches. CDR3 region: CASSPGQGARSPLHF. The DNA of the CDR3 is TGTGCCAGCAGCCCGGGACAGGGGGCGCGATCACCCCTCCACTTT. Together with reference TRBV14 and TRBJ1-6, the CDR3 gives the full variable domain: EAGVTQFPSHSVIEKGQTVTLRCDPISGHDNLYWYRRVMGKEIKFLLHFVKESKQDESGMPNNRFLAERTGGTYSTLKVQPAELEDSGVYFCASSPGQGARSPLHFGNGTRLTVT.

The chain carries TRBV9 and TRBJ2-1; 8 positions agree with TRBD1. The CDR3 sequence is 15 residues long. CDR1 and CDR2 (germline): SGDLS, YYNGEE. Trimming removed 6 bases from V and 4 bases from J; junction bases left unmatched: 9. The CDR3 loop is CASTKTGVPYNEQFF. The CDR3 DNA is TGTGCCAGCACCAAGACAGGGGTACCTTACAATGAGCAGTTCTTC.

The J gene is TRBJ2-2, the V gene TRBV29-1; the D is unclear. Per germline, CDR1 SQVTM and CDR2 ANQGSEA. V lost 5 bases and J lost 1, with 5 bases in between. The length of the CDR3 is 12 residues. The CDR3 DNA reads as TGCAGCGTTTCGGGGAACACCGGGGAGCTGTTTTTT. Its protein product is CSVSGNTGELFF.

Here the CDR3 DNA reads TGCAGTGCTAGTGGAAGTGGCACCACACAAGAGACCCAGTACTTC. Its protein is CSASGSGTTQETQYF. V gene TRBV20-1 combines with J gene TRBJ2-5, with unresolved D. Trimming left V 3 bases short and J 2 bases short, with 16 bases between. The CDR3 covers 15 residues. CDR1 and CDR2 (germline): DFQATT, SNEGSKA (reference sequence).

This clone was observed a handful of times. Mismatch with germline at one junction end may stem from a read error. This chain joins TRBV5-1 and TRBJ1-1; 7 bases fit TRBD1. CDR1 and CDR2 from the germline V gene are SGHRS and YFSETQ. This CDR3 has 19 amino acids. The CDR3 sequence is CASSLFWWNTTGLKTEAFF. The CDR3 nucleotides read TGCGCCAGCAGCTTGTTTTGGTGGAACACGACAGGGTTGAAAACTGAAGCTTTCTTT.

The chain links TRBV3-1 (or the pseudogene TRBV3-2) to TRBJ2-1; TRBD2 is a possible D gene (7 bases). V was clipped by 1 base and J by 4 bases, with 14 bases between them. Germline loops: CDR1 LGHDT, CDR2 YNNKEL (reference sequence). The CDR3 extends over 16 amino acids. This CDR3 is CASSQGQGRVYNEQFF. CDR3 nucleotides: TGTGCCAGCAGCCAAGGGCAGGGGAGGGTATACAATGAGCAGTTCTTC.

The chain joins TRBV28 to TRBJ1-1, with 9 bases aligning to TRBD1. Germline lookup yields CDR1 MDHEN and CDR2 SYDVKM. With V trimmed by 5 bases and J by 3 bases, 13 bases remained unmatched. The CDR3 covers 17 residues. The CDR3 region is CASSPRTGVGYDTEAFF. CDR3 nucleotides: TGTGCCAGCAGTCCCCGGACAGGGGTCGGGTATGACACTGAAGCTTTCTTT.

Concerning this clone: Within the sample, other DNA sequences also encode this same CDR3. This chain uses TRBV5-1 with TRBJ2-7, with D hard to call. Germline values: CDR1 SGHRS, CDR2 YFSETQ. The CDR3 extends over 13 amino acids. V was pared by 0 bases and J by 2 bases, with 6 bases between. In nucleotides, the CDR3 is TGCGCCAGCAGCTTGGGCGGCACCTACGAGCAGTACTTC. Translation: CASSLGGTYEQYF.

This clone was seen only once. The gene calls are TRBV6-5 and TRBJ1-2, with D possibly matching TRBD1 (6 bases). Looked up from germline, CDR1 is MNHEY and CDR2 is SVGAGI. V dropped 5 bases and J dropped 3 bases, with 13 bases sitting between them. The CDR3 runs to 14 residues. In DNA form, the CDR3 reads TGTGCCAGCAGTCCAGGGGTTCGTGACTATGGCTACACCTTC. Protein: CASSPGVRDYGYTF.